These 18 T cell receptor beta chains share one sample of origin, sequenced in a study of T-cell memory formation after mild COVID-19. TCRdb called the 5' RACE reads again in MiXCR, with one record for every CDR3 protein. The sample holds approximately 570,000 distinct CDR3 sequences, over 15% seen once. Sample: PBMCs or a T cell subset sorted from them (not recorded which). The source of these receptors is an adult woman who had mild COVID-19 (a few samples of this study predate the infection). Cell type and time point are not known.

The rearrangement joins TRBV5-6 to TRBJ2-1, with 11 bases lining up with TRBD2. CDR1 SGHDT and CDR2 YYEEEE come from the germline V gene. Germline trimming cut 0 bases from V and 9 bases from J; bases unmatched to any gene: 5. The CDR3 is 15 residues long. The CDR3 loop reads CASSLVLAGVGEQFF. The CDR3 DNA reads as TGTGCCAGCAGCTTGGTACTAGCGGGAGTCGGTGAGCAGTTCTTC. Variable domain in full (rest from reference TRBV5-6 and TRBJ2-1): DAGVTQSPTHLIKTRGQQVTLRCSPKSGHDTVSWYQQALGQGPQFIFQYYEEEERQRGNFPDRFSGHQFPNYSSELNVNALLLGDSALYLCASSLVLAGVGEQFFGPGTRLTVL.

This chain links TRBV20-1 with TRBJ2-7, with TRBD2 matching 8 bases. The CDR3 has 15 residues. Per germline, CDR1 DFQATT and CDR2 SNEGSKA (reference sequence). V dropped 4 bases and J dropped 6; count of bases not matched to a gene: 14. CDR3 region: CSANSPISGSIEQYF. CDR3 DNA sequence: TGCAGTGCTAATTCTCCTATCAGCGGGAGCATCGAGCAGTACTTC.

The chain employs TRBV9 and TRBJ2-7, with D perhaps being TRBD1 or TRBD2 (5 bases each). CDR3 size: 15 residues. V was trimmed by 0 bases and J by 0 bases, leaving 10 bases between them. The germline gives CDR1 SGDLS, CDR2 YYNGEE. DNA of the CDR3: TGTGCCAGCAGCGTAGATTGGGGGTTCTCCTACGAGCAGTACTTC. Amino acids: CASSVDWGFSYEQYF.

There are many counts of this clonotype. The rearrangement uses TRBV4-3 and TRBJ2-5; the D gene could be TRBD1 or TRBD2 (5 bases each). Germline V lookup: CDR1 LGHNA, CDR2 YSLEER. The V gene lost 5 bases and the J gene lost 1 base, with 14 bases spanning the gap. The CDR3 contains 15 residues. CDR3: CASSSGPLVQETQYF. CDR3 nucleotide sequence: TGCGCCAGCAGCTCGGGACCGCTCGTCCAAGAGACCCAGTACTTC.

This clonotype showed up just a few times. The chain employs TRBV4-2 and TRBJ1-1; no clear D gene. Trimming removed 3 bases at V and 5 bases at J, with 16 bases between. Germline V gene lookup returns CDR1 LGHNA and CDR2 YNFKEQ. The CDR3 is 15 amino acids. The DNA of the CDR3 is TGTGCCAGCAGCCAGCAACTACGGACTGAGACTGAAGCTTTCTTT. Translated, it gives CASSQQLRTETEAFF.

This clonotype has more than one count but fewer than ten. The rearrangement uses TRBV7-9 and TRBJ2-3, with TRBD1 as a possible D gene (5 bases). Trimming shortened V by 5 bases and J by 0 bases, and 18 bases separated the two germline ends. CDR1 is SEHNR, CDR2 FQNEAQ, per germline (reference sequence). There are 17 residues in the CDR3. The CDR3 DNA is TGTGCCAGCAGCCCCCGAGGCGTTGGGGCTAGCACAGATACGCAGTATTTT. Protein: CASSPRGVGASTDTQYF.

This clonotype has at least ten counts. V usage is TRBV20-1 and J usage is TRBJ1-1; a possible D gene is TRBD1 (5 bases). Germline V gene data show CDR1 as DFQATT and CDR2 as SNEGSKA (reference sequence). The CDR3 runs 14 residues. V lost 4 bases to trimming and J lost 2 bases, with 14 bases between them. This CDR3 is CSATRGDYNTEAFF. The CDR3, as DNA: TGCAGTGCTACAAGAGGGGACTACAACACTGAAGCTTTCTTT.

The chain employs TRBV20-1 and TRBJ1-2, with 11 bases fitting TRBD1. The germline V gene has CDR1 DFQATT and CDR2 SNEGSKA (reference sequence). The CDR3 is 15 residues long. J lost 6 bases, V lost 1 base, and 7 bases had no gene match. The CDR3 here is CSARGVGQGANGYTF. In DNA form, the CDR3 reads TGCAGTGCTAGAGGGGTAGGACAGGGGGCGAATGGCTACACCTTC.

The chain recombines TRBV14 with TRBJ2-5; D is undetermined. The germline V gene has CDR1 SGHDN and CDR2 FVKESK. The CDR3 has 14 residues. Trimming removed 1 base at V and 5 bases at J, with 11 bases between. In DNA, the CDR3 is TGTGCCAGCAGCCAAGGATGGGGTGCGGAGACCCAGTACTTC. It codes for CASSQGWGAETQYF.

The chain employs TRBV12-3 or TRBV12-4 and TRBJ1-2; D is possibly TRBD1 (6 bases). V lost 7 bases to trimming and J lost 4 bases, with 13 bases between them. CDR3 length: 13 amino acids. The CDR3: CASTKTGPYGYTF. The CDR3 DNA reads as TGTGCCAGCACCAAGACAGGCCCCTATGGCTACACCTTC.

In this sample, this clonotype turned up a few times. V gene TRBV5-1 combines with J gene TRBJ1-1; 8 bases are shared with TRBD1. The CDR3 is 16 amino acids. After removal of 6 bases from V and 4 bases from J, the junction contained 14 bases not matched to a gene. The V gene's germline CDR1 is SGHRS and CDR2 YFSETQ. The CDR3 nucleotides read TGCGCCAGCACCTACGGACAGGGTGAATGGGGCACTGAAGCTTTCTTT. This sequence encodes CASTYGQGEWGTEAFF.

The V call is TRBV12-3 or TRBV12-4, the J call TRBJ2-1; D is undetermined. V lost 7 bases and J lost 7, with 8 bases in between. This CDR3 contains 11 residues. The CDR3 loop is CASTPGNEQFF. The CDR3 DNA reads TGTGCCAGCACCCCCGGGAATGAGCAGTTCTTC.

This clonotype was counted a few times. V usage is TRBV25-1 and J usage is TRBJ2-3; D gene ambiguous. From germline, CDR1 is MGHDK and CDR2 SYGVNS. The CDR3 spans 15 residues. Trimming took 3 bases from V and 3 from J, leaving 13 bases between them. CDR3 coding DNA: TGTGCCAGCAGTGAGGCACGGTTAGCAACAGATACGCAGTATTTT. It translates to CASSEARLATDTQYF.

This chain uses TRBV30 with TRBJ2-5; D possibly corresponds to TRBD1 (5 bases). The CDR3 sequence is 15 residues long. Germline V gene lookup returns CDR1 GTSNPN and CDR2 SVGIG (reference sequence). The V gene lost 0 bases and the J gene lost 5 bases, with 16 bases spanning the gap. For the CDR3, the DNA is TGTGCCTGGAGTGTATACGTCCAGGGATGGGAGACCCAGTACTTC. Translating it yields CAWSVYVQGWETQYF.

This clonotype occurred a few times. V usage is TRBV20-1 and J usage is TRBJ1-1, with D possibly TRBD1 on 5 matching bases. The CDR3 consists of 14 residues. Trimming removed 7 bases from V and 1 base from J, with 16 bases in between. Germline V gene sequence: CDR1 DFQATT, CDR2 SNEGSKA (reference sequence). CDR3 bases: TGCAGTGGACAGCAAAAAAATTGGAACACTGAAGCTTTCTTT. Amino acids: CSGQQKNWNTEAFF.

The chain couples TRBV2 to TRBJ2-5; the D gene is possibly TRBD1 (5 bases). Germline V gene data show CDR1 as SNHLY and CDR2 as FYNNEI. The CDR3 contains 13 residues. Trimming stripped 4 bases from V and 5 bases from J, with 11 bases between. CDR3 nucleotide sequence: TGTGCCAGCAGTGCAGGGATCTTGGAGACCCAGTACTTC. Translating gives CASSAGILETQYF.

This clonotype was detected a few times. V gene TRBV5-4 combines with J gene TRBJ2-7; TRBD1 aligns across 8 bases. The germline gives CDR1 SGHNT, CDR2 YYREEE (reference sequence). The V gene end was trimmed by 4 bases and the J gene end by 2 bases; junction bases not matched to a gene: 8. The CDR3 is 15 amino acids. The DNA for the CDR3 is TGTGCCAGCAGCGGCTCCGGGACAGGTACCTACGAGCAGTACTTC. Translation gives CASSGSGTGTYEQYF.

This sequence joins TRBV20-1 and TRBJ1-5; possibly TRBD1 for D (5 bases). This CDR3 region has 16 residues. Germline loops: CDR1 DFQATT, CDR2 SNEGSKA (reference sequence). Trimming removed 5 bases from V and 2 bases from J, with 19 bases in between. The CDR3 DNA is TGCAGTGCTCCATTAGGGACCTCAGGAGGCAATCAGCCCCAGCATTTT. This translates into CSAPLGTSGGNQPQHF.